Listed below are T cell receptor beta chains from one sample, sequenced in a study of molecular identifiers for immune sequencing clone quantification. TCRdb processed the PCR reads anew with MiXCR; each CDR3 protein has one entry. Of 400,000 to 600,000 distinct CDR3 sequences in the sample, around 23% were seen once. Sample: naive CD8+ T cells from blood, with Jurkat cell RNA spiked in. These receptors all stem from a human donor in good health. Some libraries in this study had Jurkat cell RNA spiked in. CDR3s include the opening cysteine and the closing phenylalanine or tryptophan.

J gene: TRBJ1-1
V gene: TRBV9
CDR3 protein: CASCGADLMNTEAFF

J gene: TRBJ2-2
V gene: TRBV19
CDR3 protein: CASSIGAGLNTGELFF

J gene: TRBJ2-2
V gene: TRBV28
CDR3 protein: CASSWRGLNTGELFF

J gene: TRBJ2-7
V gene: TRBV19
CDR3 protein: CASSTSGGANEQYF

J gene: TRBJ2-7
V gene: TRBV4-1
CDR3 protein: CASSLLRGQGYEQYF

J gene: TRBJ2-3
V gene: TRBV19
CDR3 protein: CASSVTSGRTDTQYF

J gene: TRBJ1-1
V gene: TRBV12-3/TRBV12-4
CDR3 protein: CASSFDPMSEAFF

J gene: TRBJ2-7
V gene: TRBV5-1
CDR3 protein: CASSPNDSAYEQYF

J gene: TRBJ1-1
V gene: TRBV12-3/TRBV12-4
CDR3 protein: CASALELEITEAFF

J gene: TRBJ2-7
V gene: TRBV2
CDR3 protein: CASLSGGGSYEQYF

J gene: TRBJ2-1
V gene: TRBV29-1
CDR3 protein: CSVVGRESNNEQFF

J gene: TRBJ2-7
V gene: TRBV27
CDR3 protein: CASSLGGQGPHEQYF

J gene: TRBJ2-7
V gene: TRBV20-1
CDR3 protein: CSVGDLSSYEQYF

J gene: TRBJ2-2
V gene: TRBV27
CDR3 protein: CASSWSGGHQNTGELFF

J gene: TRBJ1-2
V gene: TRBV25-1
CDR3 protein: CASSDDSYYGYTF

J gene: TRBJ2-2
V gene: TRBV9
CDR3 protein: CASSVSTYANTGELFF

J gene: TRBJ2-3
V gene: TRBV4-1
CDR3 protein: CASSQGLTSVWGTDTQYF

J gene: TRBJ2-3
V gene: TRBV11-2
CDR3 protein: CASSVSGGSSSGPDTQYF

J gene: TRBJ1-4
V gene: TRBV6-5
CDR3 protein: CASSPRGGINDKLFF

J gene: TRBJ2-1
V gene: TRBV4-3
CDR3 protein: CASSEQGDEQFF

J gene: TRBJ2-4
V gene: TRBV11-2
CDR3 protein: CASSLDPGEGGGNIQYF

J gene: TRBJ2-2
V gene: TRBV29-1
CDR3 protein: CSVDTGTGELFF

J gene: TRBJ2-7
V gene: TRBV18
CDR3 protein: CASSEDRVNEQYF

J gene: TRBJ2-1
V gene: TRBV24-1
CDR3 protein: CATSAPPQTSGRNEQFF

J gene: TRBJ1-2
V gene: TRBV27
CDR3 protein: CASSSRTEGYTF

J gene: TRBJ2-5
V gene: TRBV6-5
CDR3 protein: CASSSLAGSQETQYF

J gene: TRBJ2-5
V gene: TRBV19
CDR3 protein: CASSPGLAGGPRSETLYF

J gene: TRBJ1-4
V gene: TRBV6-1
CDR3 protein: CASSLDRSLSEKLFF

J gene: TRBJ1-5
V gene: TRBV7-2
CDR3 protein: CASSLGRGMGNQPQHF

J gene: TRBJ2-7
V gene: TRBV7-2
CDR3 protein: CASSLEALAGNYEQYF

J gene: TRBJ2-1
V gene: TRBV3-1
CDR3 protein: CASSQVGPDEQFF

J gene: TRBJ1-1
V gene: TRBV13
CDR3 protein: CASSFYQGANTEAFF

J gene: TRBJ2-3
V gene: TRBV12-3/TRBV12-4
CDR3 protein: CASSTQGALTDTQYF

J gene: TRBJ2-1
V gene: TRBV5-6
CDR3 protein: CASNPGSGSCNEQFF

J gene: TRBJ2-3
V gene: TRBV7-9
CDR3 protein: CASSYPVAEGVTQYF

J gene: TRBJ2-7
V gene: TRBV4-3
CDR3 protein: CASSQDPQVPNSYEQYF